The present entry profiles one T cell receptor (beta chain) with its context. Its target is unknown. One entry per CDR3 protein results from TCRdb running MiXCR on the 5' RACE reads. The profile shows approximately 130,000 distinct CDR3 sequences, roughly 15% of them singletons. These data originate in a study of T cells after yellow fever vaccination. Study-wide findings and caveats: One caveat is that FACS-sorted repertoires could contain abundant clonotypes contaminating from the bulk population.

V dropped 0 bases and J dropped 4 bases, with 21 bases sitting between them. The CDR3 loop spans 17 amino acids. Germline CDR1 is DFQATT and CDR2 is SNEGSKA (reference sequence). This specimen was CD8+ T cells sorted from PBMCs, taken 5 days after the yellow fever booster vaccination. This clonotype was obtained from a man between 18 and 35 years old who received the YFV17D yellow fever vaccine. The chain employs TRBV20-1 and TRBJ1-2, with D maybe TRBD1 (6 bases). The CDR3 nucleotides are TGCAGTGCTAGAGATTACCAGGGGTTTCCTTTGTTCTATGGCTACACCTTC. It specifies CSARDYQGFPLFYGYTF.